This T cell receptor beta chain was profiled in a study of cytomegalovirus exposure and HLA in healthy donors. The CDR3 has 17 residues. V lost 0 bases and J lost 4; bases outside the gene matches: 7. CDR1 SGHVT and CDR2 SQSDAQ come from the germline V gene. Primers: 60 Vbeta forward and 13 Jbeta reverse. TCRdb's table, derived via immunoSEQ multiplex PCR, lists solely in-frame clones and lacks some. The data contain more than 150,000 clones, roughly 82% of them singletons. General study points: Across all donors, roughly uniform sequencing depth was an assumption of the presence/absence analyses. Follow-up analysis later connected one missense variant in DCLRE1C with trimming of TCR beta V- and J-genes. Specificity for CMV antigens was confirmed in vitro for a few of the CMV-associated chains.

In the case of this clone: Its antigen is as yet unknown.

The sequence was collected from a woman in her fifties or sixties in good health and CMV-seropositive. The sample comprised PBMCs. The V call is TRBV7-4, the J call TRBJ2-1; 9 bases are a match to TRBD2. CDR3 nucleotides: TGTGCCAGCAGCTTAGCGCGGGGGCTAGCGGGGTACAATGAGCAGTTCTTC. It translates to CASSLARGLAGYNEQFF.